This entry describes one T cell receptor (beta chain). This entry belongs to a study of blood T cell repertoires in COVID-19. The wider study: From T cells, B-cell-depleted T cells, or PBMCs came the material, which was cDNA or gDNA.

In the original analysis: It was from reference gene primer amplification that nucleated cell counts were estimated. Some clones are missing from TCRdb's copy, which holds only in-frame ones; the method was immunoSEQ multiplex PCR. From that table come the V and J calls and clone size; the DNA was used to work out D and trimming. The sample has some 50,000 clones, approximately 88% seen once; the top ten hold around 50%. The CDR3 length is 17 residues. Germline V gene sequence: CDR1 MGHRA, CDR2 YSYEKL. With 3 bases removed from V and 0 bases from J, the gap between germline ends came to 15 bases. Sequencing input: peripheral blood. The chain recombines TRBV4-1 with TRBJ1-5; a weak D match, TRBD1 (5 bases). This sequence was found in a man between 65 and 80 years old with acute or convalescent COVID-19. The CDR3 bases are TGCGCCAGCAGCCAGGGACTGGAAACCTATAGCAATCAGCCCCAGCATTTT. It specifies CASSQGLETYSNQPQHF.